This T cell receptor beta chain was identified during a study of Ad26.COV2.S vaccination and SARS-CoV-2 variants. Looking at the study overall: The authors gave Ad26.COV2.S intramuscularly, either once or twice 56 days apart. Regarding the study as a whole: Vaccine recipients and placebo recipients showed similar non-spike TCR breadth. Post-vaccination spike-specific CD8+ and CD4+ T cell responses reportedly had substantial breadth.

This CDR3 spans 15 amino acids. Trimming left V 4 bases short and J 2 bases short, with 15 bases between. Germline loops: CDR1 MGHRA, CDR2 YSYEKL. The table came from immunoSEQ multiplex PCR; TCRdb's copy has only in-frame clones and leaves some out. Of hundreds of thousands of clones listed, about 93% were seen once; the top ten hold 12%. Treatment denoted: roughly 18 received Ad26.COV2.S at low or high dose, single or two shots; five or six received placebo; per-sample allocation not given. The study sampled participants on day 63 after the first vaccine or placebo injection. An 18-55-year-old adult in Boston served as donor. As regards this clone: What it binds is not known.

The sequenced sample was peripheral blood, obtained in a trial of Ad26.COV2.S vaccine versus placebo. This clonotype originated in a person between 18 and 59 years old who received the Ad26.COV2.S COVID-19 vaccine or a placebo. The chain is built from TRBV4-1 and TRBJ2-7; weak D call: TRBD1 (6 bases). The CDR3 DNA reads as TGCGCCAGCAGCCTATCCGGGACATCGACCTACGAGCAGTACTTC. Its translation: CASSLSGTSTYEQYF.